The clone carrying this T cell receptor (beta chain) was recorded a few times. Germline V gene data show CDR1 as MGHRA and CDR2 as YSYEKL. The CDR3 spans 14 residues. The germline V and J ends were trimmed by 5 bases and 2 bases, with 13 bases remaining between them. This sample stems from a study of blood T cells in healthy people across ages. A sample-barcoded 5' primer and a J-beta primer mix were used in a second PCR of about 7 to 12 cycles. One entry per CDR3 protein, called by TCRdb with MiXCR from the 5' RACE reads. Here the sample spans 850,000 to 1,000,000 distinct CDR3 sequences, roughly 48% being singletons.

Specimen: blood. The origin of this receptor is a man aged 25-45 years in good health. This rearrangement joins TRBV4-1 to TRBJ2-7; possibly TRBD1 for D (5 bases). The CDR3 loop reads CASSLWTTTYEQYF. The CDR3 region has the DNA TGCGCCAGCAGCTTGTGGACAACTACCTACGAGCAGTACTTC.